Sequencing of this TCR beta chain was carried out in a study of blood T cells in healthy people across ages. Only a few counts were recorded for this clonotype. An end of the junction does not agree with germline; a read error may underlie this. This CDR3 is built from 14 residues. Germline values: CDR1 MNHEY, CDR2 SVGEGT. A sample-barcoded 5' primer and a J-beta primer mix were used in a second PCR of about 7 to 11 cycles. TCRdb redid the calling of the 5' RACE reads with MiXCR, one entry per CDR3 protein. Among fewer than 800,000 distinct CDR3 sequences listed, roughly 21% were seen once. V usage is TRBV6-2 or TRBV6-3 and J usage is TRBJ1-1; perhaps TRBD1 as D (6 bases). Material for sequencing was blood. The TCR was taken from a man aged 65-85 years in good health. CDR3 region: CASSLQGRNTEAFF. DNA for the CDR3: TGCGCCAGCAGTCTACAGGGACGGAACACTGAAGCTTTCTTT.